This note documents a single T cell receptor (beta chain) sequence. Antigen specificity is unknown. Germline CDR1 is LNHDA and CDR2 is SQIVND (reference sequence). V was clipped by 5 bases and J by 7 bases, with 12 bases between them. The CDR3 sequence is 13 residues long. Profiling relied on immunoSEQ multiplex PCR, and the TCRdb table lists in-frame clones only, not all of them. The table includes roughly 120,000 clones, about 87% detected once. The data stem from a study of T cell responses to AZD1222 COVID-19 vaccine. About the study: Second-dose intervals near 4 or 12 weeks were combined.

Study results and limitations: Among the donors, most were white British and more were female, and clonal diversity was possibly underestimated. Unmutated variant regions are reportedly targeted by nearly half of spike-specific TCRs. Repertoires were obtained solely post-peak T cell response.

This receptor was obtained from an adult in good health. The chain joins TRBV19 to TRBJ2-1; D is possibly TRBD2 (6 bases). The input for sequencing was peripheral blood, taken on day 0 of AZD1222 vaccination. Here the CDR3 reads CASSPRRGNEQFF. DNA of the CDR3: TGTGCCAGTAGTCCACGTCGGGGGAATGAGCAGTTCTTC.